This T cell receptor (beta chain) is drawn from a study of OX40 agonist ivuxolimab in advanced cancers. TCRdb's copy holds only in-frame clones and misses some; the assay was immunoSEQ multiplex PCR. The table records tens of thousands of clones, approximately 80% of them present only once. Study results and limitations: CD4+ T cells averaged fewer expanded clones than CD8+ T cells.

Germline CDR1 is SQVTM and CDR2 is ANQGSEA. The CDR3 runs 14 residues. Details on this clone: Its antigen is as yet unknown.

The chain recombines TRBV29-1 with TRBJ2-4; 7 nucleotides line up with TRBD1. The TCR was taken from an adult with an advanced solid tumor such as melanoma, head and neck, liver or kidney cancer. Material: CD4+ or CD8+ T cells sorted from blood, obtained in a trial of the OX40 agonist ivuxolimab. CDR3 region: CSAKGQLAKNIQYF. The DNA of the CDR3 is TGCAGTGCAAAGGGACAGCTAGCCAAAAACATTCAGTACTTC.